The next 27 T cell receptor beta chains were all read from a single sample in a study of blood T cell repertoires in COVID-19. The repertoire was sequenced with immunoSEQ multiplex PCR; TCRdb's copy has only in-frame clones and lacks some. The table lists about 54,000 clones, more than 85% of them singletons. The specimen was peripheral blood. These TCRs come from a man in his fifties or sixties with acute or convalescent COVID-19.

The gene calls are TRBV10-3 and TRBJ1-3; a weak D match, TRBD1 (6 bases). This CDR3 has 14 amino acids. Germline V lookup: CDR1 ENHRY, CDR2 SYGVKD. Trimming cost V 7 bases and J 4 bases, with 14 bases left between them. CDR3 bases: TGTGCCATCAACACAGGGAGCTGGGGAAACACCATATATTTT. Amino acids: CAINTGSWGNTIYF.

The V call is TRBV5-1, the J call TRBJ2-5, with 13 bases matching TRBD2. The V and J ends lost 0 bases and 14 bases, in that order; junction bases with no gene match: 7. The CDR3 length is 14 residues. Germline CDR1 reads SGHRS; CDR2 reads YFSETQ. For the CDR3, the DNA is TGCGCCAGCAGCTTGGAACTAGCGGGAGGGCACCCATACTTC. Protein: CASSLELAGGHPYF.

The chain carries TRBV6-5 and TRBJ2-7; 7 bases align to TRBD2. Germline trimming cut 11 bases from V and 3 bases from J; bases unmatched to any gene: 13. Germline-derived CDR1 and CDR2 are MNHEY and SVGAGI. The CDR3 contains 14 residues. Written as DNA, the CDR3 is TGTGCCGTCAAACGGGGGGACGGAGTCTACGAGCAGTACTTC. Protein product: CAVKRGDGVYEQYF.

The V gene is TRBV6-6, the J gene TRBJ1-6; D is perhaps TRBD1 (6 bases). Germline V gene lookup returns CDR1 MNHNY and CDR2 SVGAGI (reference sequence). The CDR3 is 11 amino acids. CDR3 nucleotides: TGTGCGACGAACACAGGGAGAGTCCTCCACTTT. Its translation is CATNTGRVLHF.

The chain carries TRBV4-1 and TRBJ1-2, with TRBD1 identical over 7 bases. Germline CDR1 reads MGHRA; CDR2 reads YSYEKL. The trim removed 4 bases at V and 2 bases at J, leaving 10 bases unmatched. The CDR3 has 16 residues. The CDR3 sequence: CASSPYRTGANYGYTF. CDR3 bases: TGCGCCAGCAGCCCCTACCGGACAGGCGCGAACTATGGCTACACCTTC.

This chain links TRBV3-1 (or the pseudogene TRBV3-2) with TRBJ2-4; 15 bases agree with TRBD2. V trimming: 1 base; J trimming: 1 base; junction bases outside the gene matches: 2. Germline values: CDR1 LGHDT, CDR2 YNNKEL (reference sequence). The CDR3 has 18 amino acids. The CDR3 DNA follows: TGTGCCAGCAGCCAAGTAGGACTAGCGGGAGGGGCCAAAAACATTCAGTACTTC. Its protein product is CASSQVGLAGGAKNIQYF.

The chain links TRBV4-1 to TRBJ2-1, with TRBD2 as a possible D gene (6 bases). The V gene lost 3 bases and the J gene lost 4 bases, with 16 bases spanning the gap. The CDR3 spans 16 residues. CDR1 is MGHRA, CDR2 YSYEKL, per germline. The CDR3 sequence is CASSHPGAGWYNEQFF. DNA for the CDR3: TGCGCCAGCAGCCACCCCGGGGCGGGATGGTACAATGAGCAGTTCTTC.

The J gene is TRBJ1-4, the V gene TRBV27, with 7 bases matching TRBD1. Germline V gene lookup returns CDR1 MNHEY and CDR2 SMNVEV (reference sequence). Trimming at V came to 4 bases and at J to 3 bases, leaving 8 bases not matched to a gene. The CDR3 runs to 16 residues. In nucleotides, the CDR3 is TGTGCCAGCAGTTCCCGCAGACAGGGACCTAATGAAAAACTGTTTTTT. It is translated as CASSSRRQGPNEKLFF. The entire variable domain, with the rest obtained from reference TRBV27 and TRBJ1-4, is as follows: EAQVTQNPRYLITVTGKKLTVTCSQNMNHEYMSWYRQDPGLGLRQIYYSMNVEVTDKGDVPEGYKVSRKEKRNFPLILESPSPNQTSLYFCASSSRRQGPNEKLFFGSGTQLSVL.

This clone was recorded only once. This chain uses TRBV6-5 with TRBJ2-7; weak D call: TRBD2 (7 bases). Per germline, CDR1 MNHEY and CDR2 SVGAGI. Trimming left V 11 bases short and J 6 bases short, with 17 bases between. CDR3 length: 12 amino acids. This CDR3 is CAHQRGASEQYF. In DNA, the CDR3 is TGTGCCCATCAACGGGGGGCCTCCGAGCAGTACTTC.

V is TRBV4-2 and J is TRBJ2-1; 7 bases match TRBD1. Germline CDR1 reads LGHNA; CDR2 reads YNFKEQ. Trimming removed 1 base from V and 12 bases from J; junction bases left unmatched: 15. The CDR3 consists of 16 residues. DNA for the CDR3: TGTGCCAGCAGCCAAGGGGGAGAGGGGGCCCTCCGGACGCAGTTCTTC. It encodes CASSQGGEGALRTQFF.

The chain links TRBV10-1 to TRBJ2-1; 11 bases map to TRBD2. V lost 3 bases, J lost 4 bases, and 2 bases stayed unmatched. The CDR3 extends over 15 amino acids. Germline-derived CDR1 and CDR2 are WNHNN and SYGVQD (reference sequence). The CDR3 loop reads CASSDRLAGYNEQFF. Here the CDR3 DNA reads TGCGCCAGCAGTGATAGACTAGCGGGGTACAATGAGCAGTTCTTC.

This chain links TRBV5-6 with TRBJ1-2; 9 bases align to TRBD1. The germline CDR1 and CDR2 sequences are SGHDT and YYEEEE. The CDR3 runs to 16 residues. The trim removed 6 bases at V and 5 bases at J, leaving 14 bases unmatched. In nucleotides, the CDR3 is TGTGCCAGCACCCTAATCACAGGGGGCGTAGGATATGGCTACACCTTC. Its translation: CASTLITGGVGYGYTF.

The rearrangement links TRBV5-1 to TRBJ2-5; TRBD1 matches at 11 bases. The germline V gene encodes CDR1 SGHRS and CDR2 YFSETQ. This CDR3 is 15 amino acids long. Losses at the gene ends were 2 bases for V and 3 bases for J; bases not matched to a gene: 3. The CDR3 loop is CASSLRTGGEETQYF. In DNA form, the CDR3 reads TGCGCCAGCAGCTTAAGGACAGGGGGCGAAGAGACCCAGTACTTC.

This chain connects TRBV11-3 to TRBJ1-1, with D possibly TRBD1 on 5 matching bases. V lost 5 bases to trimming and J lost 2 bases, with 9 bases between them. Germline-derived CDR1 and CDR2 are SGHNT and YENEEA. The CDR3 runs to 13 residues. The CDR3 DNA sequence: TGTGCCAGCAGCCTCAGGGATAACACTGAAGCTTTCTTT. It is translated as CASSLRDNTEAFF.

The V call is TRBV11-2, the J call TRBJ1-3; D unclear. Germline loops: CDR1 SGHAT, CDR2 FQNNGV. The germline V and J ends were trimmed by 2 bases and 0 bases, with 11 bases remaining between them. The CDR3 length is 16 residues. The CDR3 coding sequence is TGTGCCAGCAGCTTAAGCCACGTATCCTCTGGAAACACCATATATTTT. Translated: CASSLSHVSSGNTIYF.

The rearrangement links TRBV18 to TRBJ1-1; D is possibly TRBD1 (5 bases). The CDR3 is made up of 15 amino acids. The germline CDR1 and CDR2 sequences are KGHSH and LQKENI. The V end was cut by 3 bases, the J end by 0 bases, with 11 bases between. CDR3 bases: TGTGCCAGCTCACCGGTGGGGGGATTGAACACTGAAGCTTTCTTT. Translated, it gives CASSPVGGLNTEAFF.

The V and J genes are TRBV11-2 and TRBJ2-3, with a possible D match to TRBD1 (5 bases). V lost 4 bases and J 2 bases, leaving 10 bases between the germline ends. This CDR3 is 14 amino acids long. Per germline, CDR1 SGHAT and CDR2 FQNNGV. The CDR3, as DNA: TGTGCCAGCAGCTGGGGCTCCACCACAGATACGCAGTATTTT. It yields the protein CASSWGSTTDTQYF.

This clone was counted once. V usage is TRBV29-1 and J usage is TRBJ2-1; TRBD2 matches at 7 bases. The CDR3 loop spans 16 amino acids. V shed 2 bases and J 0 bases; nucleotides not matched to a gene: 7. Germline CDR1 SQVTM, CDR2 ANQGSEA. The CDR3 coding sequence is TGCAGCGTTGAATTGGCTAGCGGCAACTCCTACAATGAGCAGTTCTTC. As protein: CSVELASGNSYNEQFF.

The gene calls are TRBV7-2 and TRBJ1-5, with 7 positions matching TRBD1. The germline V gene has CDR1 SGHTA and CDR2 FQGNSA. CDR3 length: 14 residues. J gave up 4 bases and V 8 bases, and 8 bases lay outside the gene matches. The CDR3: CASQGGGPNQPQHF. The DNA for the CDR3 is TGTGCCAGCCAAGGGGGCGGCCCGAATCAGCCCCAGCATTTT.

This clone turned up a few times. The chain carries TRBV24-1 and TRBJ2-3; D is possibly TRBD1 (6 bases). V was shortened by 9 bases and J by 6 bases, with 12 bases between the two germline ends. The CDR3 is 12 residues long. Germline V CDR1 and CDR2: KGHDR, SFDVKD. The CDR3 protein is CATDRRWDTQYF. The CDR3, as DNA: TGTGCCACCGACAGGAGATGGGATACGCAGTATTTT.

The rearrangement uses TRBV10-1 and TRBJ2-3; 12 bases fit TRBD2. Trimming took 8 bases from V and 3 from J; bases not matched to a gene: 6. This CDR3 spans 15 amino acids. The germline V gene has CDR1 WNHNN and CDR2 SYGVQD (reference sequence). CDR3 protein: CASGRTSGITDTQYF. CDR3 in DNA: TGCGCCAGCGGCCGGACTAGCGGGATTACAGATACGCAGTATTTT.

The J gene is TRBJ2-3, the V gene TRBV15; 9 bases align to TRBD2. This CDR3 has 15 residues. The germline V gene encodes CDR1 LNHNV and CDR2 YYDKDF (reference sequence). V trimming: 1 base; J trimming: 1 base; junction bases outside the gene matches: 0. CDR3 sequence reads: CATSRGLAGTDTQYF. CDR3 coding DNA: TGTGCCACCAGCAGAGGACTAGCGGGCACAGATACGCAGTATTTT.

Comments on this clone: This specimen includes other DNA sequences encoding the same CDR3. The V and J genes are TRBV2 and TRBJ2-2, with 7 bases identical to TRBD2. Germline CDR1 SNHLY, CDR2 FYNNEI. The CDR3 spans 14 residues. Unmatched junction bases numbered 4, after V lost 4 bases and J lost 5 bases. CDR3: CASSGLAGTGELFF. The CDR3 DNA sequence: TGTGCCAGCAGTGGACTAGCAGGTACCGGGGAGCTGTTTTTT.

This chain joins TRBV19 and TRBJ2-7; D possibly corresponds to TRBD2 (6 bases). This CDR3 has 13 amino acids. Germline lookup yields CDR1 LNHDA and CDR2 SQIVND (reference sequence). The V gene lost 9 bases and the J gene lost 3 bases, with 15 bases spanning the gap. The CDR3 DNA reads as TGTGCCAGCCGGGTTGGGGGAGGCTACGAGCAGTACTTC. Protein product: CASRVGGGYEQYF. Together with reference TRBV19 and TRBJ2-7, the CDR3 gives the full variable domain: DGGITQSPKYLFRKEGQNVTLSCEQNLNHDAMYWYRQDPGQGLRLIYYSQIVNDFQKGDIAEGYSVSREKKESFPLTVTSAQKNPTAFYLCASRVGGGYEQYFGPGTRLTVT.

The chain is built from TRBV3-1 (or the pseudogene TRBV3-2) and TRBJ1-6; D unresolved. Trimming pared 3 bases from V and 7 bases from J, leaving 16 bases between. The CDR3 runs 16 residues. CDR1 and CDR2 from the germline V gene are LGHDT and YNNKEL (reference sequence). For the CDR3, the DNA is TGTGCCAGCAGCCAGCGGCCTCAGCCAAGCAATTCACCCCTCCACTTT. This translates into CASSQRPQPSNSPLHF.

J is TRBJ2-3 and V is TRBV6-1, with D maybe TRBD2 (6 bases). Germline CDR1 reads MNHNS; CDR2 reads SASEGT. CDR3 length equals 16 residues. Trimming cost V 4 bases and J 3 bases, with 17 bases left between them. In DNA form, the CDR3 reads TGTGCCAGCAGTGCCCCTCGGGCGGGAAGGACAGATACGCAGTATTTT. It yields the protein CASSAPRAGRTDTQYF.

J is TRBJ1-4 and V is TRBV29-1; TRBD1 aligns across 7 bases. The CDR3 consists of 15 residues. V lost 7 bases, J lost 5 bases, and 13 bases stayed unmatched. Germline CDR1 SQVTM, CDR2 ANQGSEA. The CDR3 DNA sequence: TGCAGCGGAAGGACAGGTGAATCCTACAATGAAAAACTGTTTTTT. This gives the protein CSGRTGESYNEKLFF. The full variable domain, rest sourced from reference TRBV29-1 and TRBJ1-4, is SAVISQKPSRDICQRGTSLTIQCQVDSQVTMMFWYRQQPGQSLTLIATANQGSEATYESGFVIDKFPISRPNLTFSTLTVSNMSPEDSSIYLCSGRTGESYNEKLFFGSGTQLSVL.